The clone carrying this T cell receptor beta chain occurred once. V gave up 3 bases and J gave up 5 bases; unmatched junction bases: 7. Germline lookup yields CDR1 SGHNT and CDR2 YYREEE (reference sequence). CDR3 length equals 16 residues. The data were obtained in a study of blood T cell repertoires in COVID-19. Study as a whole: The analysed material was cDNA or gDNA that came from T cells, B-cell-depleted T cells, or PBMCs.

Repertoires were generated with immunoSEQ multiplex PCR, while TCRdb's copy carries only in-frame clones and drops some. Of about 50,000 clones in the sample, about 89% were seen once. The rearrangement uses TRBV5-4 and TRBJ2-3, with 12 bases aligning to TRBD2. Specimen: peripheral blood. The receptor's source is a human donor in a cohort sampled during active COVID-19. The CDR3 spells CASSWDGLAGRDTQYF. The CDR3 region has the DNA TGTGCCAGCAGCTGGGACGGACTAGCGGGGAGAGATACGCAGTATTTT.